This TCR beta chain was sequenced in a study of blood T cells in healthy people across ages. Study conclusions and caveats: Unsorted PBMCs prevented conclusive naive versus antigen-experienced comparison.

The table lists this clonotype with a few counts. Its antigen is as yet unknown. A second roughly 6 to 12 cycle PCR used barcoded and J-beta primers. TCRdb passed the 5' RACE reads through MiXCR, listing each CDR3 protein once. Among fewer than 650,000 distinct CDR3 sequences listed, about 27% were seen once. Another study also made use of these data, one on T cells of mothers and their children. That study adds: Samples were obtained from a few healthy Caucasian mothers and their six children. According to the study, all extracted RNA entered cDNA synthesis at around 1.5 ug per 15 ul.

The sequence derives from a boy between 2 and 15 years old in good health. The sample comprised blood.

CDR3 in amino acids: CASSQDFPGQGGMESPLHF. The DNA for the CDR3 is TGTGCCAGCAGCCAAGATTTCCCCGGACAGGGAGGAATGGAATCACCCCTCCACTTT. This chain joins TRBV3-1 and TRBJ1-6; 8 nucleotides match TRBD1. The CDR3 covers 19 residues. V dropped 0 bases and J dropped 10; count of bases not matched to a gene: 17. Germline V CDR1 and CDR2: LGHDT, YNNKEL (reference sequence).